This T cell receptor beta chain is drawn from a study of CD8 T cells in Susac syndrome. This CDR3 is built from 15 residues. Germline values: CDR1 SEHNR, CDR2 FQNEAQ (reference sequence). V was pared by 4 bases and J by 2 bases, with 5 bases of the junction left unmatched. Random hexamers served to reverse transcribe about 0.5 to 1 ug RNA. An immunoSEQ multiplex PCR generated amplified TCR beta CDR3 products spanning 54 Vbeta and 13 Jbeta. TCRdb used MiXCR to reprocess the immunoSEQ multiplex PCR reads, holding one entry per CDR3 protein. The table shows about 300,000 distinct CDR3 sequences, with over 75% occurring only once. CD8+ and CD4+ T cells circulating in blood were sequenced for TCR beta. TEMRA cells were FACS-enriched, unlike CD8+ and CD4+ T cells, which were negatively isolated.

The chain links TRBV7-9 to TRBJ2-3; 8 bases line up with TRBD2. The sample comprised CD8+ T cells from PBMCs. This clonotype was obtained from a human donor with multiple sclerosis. CDR3 in DNA: TGTGCCAGCAGCTCCGGACTAGCCGACACAGATACGCAGTATTTT. Translating it yields CASSSGLADTDTQYF.